The rows below give T cell receptor beta chains drawn from one sample of a study of T cell responses to AZD1222 COVID-19 vaccine. TCRdb's table, derived via immunoSEQ multiplex PCR, lists solely in-frame clones and lacks some. The data contain 140,000 to 150,000 clones, 85% to 95% of them singletons. The sequencing used peripheral blood, collected after recovery from COVID-19. Receptor source: an adult who had recovered from COVID-19. The CDR3 runs from the conserved cysteine through the conserved F or W. Each record gives: J gene, V gene, CDR3 protein.

J: TRBJ2-7; V: TRBV10-3; CDR3: CAIKITTSGTYEQYF
J: TRBJ2-1; V: TRBV5-6; CDR3: CASSLAGAGGYNEQFF
J: TRBJ1-6; V: TRBV18; CDR3: CATSQRENSPLHF
J: TRBJ2-3; V: TRBV19; CDR3: CASSMLAGATTDTQYF
J: TRBJ2-1; V: TRBV2; CDR3: CATSGLAGQGFF
J: TRBJ1-1; V: TRBV19; CDR3: CASSVGGTMNTEAFF
J: TRBJ2-7; V: TRBV12-5; CDR3: CASARTGIHEQYF
J: TRBJ1-3; V: TRBV2; CDR3: CASKEGTSSGNTIYF
J: TRBJ1-6; V: TRBV7-2; CDR3: CASSLMGRVSPLHF
J: TRBJ2-2; V: TRBV7-9; CDR3: CASSLPRLGTGELFF
J: TRBJ2-7; V: TRBV7-2; CDR3: CASSFHSSEQYF
J: TRBJ1-1; V: TRBV2; CDR3: CASSWTGEVSTEAFF
J: TRBJ1-1; V: TRBV6-5; CDR3: CAVQGGRNTEAFF
J: TRBJ2-3; V: TRBV5-1; CDR3: CASSLGPAKSTDTQYF
J: TRBJ1-4; V: TRBV2; CDR3: CASSVPSDREGEKLFF
J: TRBJ2-7; V: TRBV29-1; CDR3: CSALGRSYEQYF
J: TRBJ1-5; V: TRBV7-2; CDR3: CASSYGQGTQPQHF
J: TRBJ2-1; V: TRBV2; CDR3: CASQGLAGYNEQFF
J: TRBJ1-6; V: TRBV7-8; CDR3: CASSRGRGREGGTPLHF
J: TRBJ2-1; V: TRBV5-1; CDR3: CASSTLQGNEQFF
J: TRBJ2-5; V: TRBV15; CDR3: CATSREGAPGETQYF
J: TRBJ2-7; V: TRBV11-2; CDR3: CASSADRGHEQYF
J: TRBJ2-7; V: TRBV28; CDR3: CASSLDPEAYEQYF
J: TRBJ1-3; V: TRBV27; CDR3: CASSLTFTGNTIYF
J: TRBJ2-3; V: TRBV9; CDR3: CASSVAGEGTDTQYF
J: TRBJ2-7; V: TRBV7-8; CDR3: CASSRGDLEQYF
J: TRBJ1-1; V: TRBV7-3; CDR3: CASSTDRGTEAFF
J: TRBJ2-7; V: TRBV9; CDR3: CASSVGGGVEQYF
J: TRBJ2-7; V: TRBV11-2; CDR3: CASSPLRRAYEQYF